The 28 T cell receptor beta chains reported below all come from one sample, sequenced in a study of blood T cell repertoires in COVID-19. TCRdb keeps only in-frame clones here, not all; method: immunoSEQ multiplex PCR. The sample holds over 250,000 clones, 80% to 95% seen once. Sequencing was done on a sample of PBMCs or T cells enriched from blood (not recorded which). The receptors derive from a woman aged 30 to 39 who had recovered from COVID-19.

The chain combines TRBV27 with TRBJ2-3, with 14 bases fitting TRBD2. The CDR3 has 20 amino acids. Per germline, CDR1 MNHEY and CDR2 SMNVEV (reference sequence). V shed 5 bases and J 4 bases; nucleotides not matched to a gene: 17. The CDR3 spells CASSPRSRLAGGPPPDTQYF. CDR3 DNA sequence: TGTGCCAGCAGTCCCCGGTCCAGACTAGCGGGAGGGCCTCCCCCAGATACGCAGTATTTT.

The V gene is TRBV4-1, the J gene TRBJ1-2; 9 bases are a match to TRBD1. CDR1 is MGHRA and CDR2 is YSYEKL in the germline V gene. V lost 2 bases, J lost 3 bases, and 7 bases stayed unmatched. The CDR3 covers 16 residues. This chain's CDR3 is CASSQPNRGRDYGYTF. CDR3 nucleotide sequence: TGCGCCAGCAGCCAACCAAACAGGGGGCGGGACTATGGCTACACCTTC.

The chain carries TRBV27 and TRBJ2-2; 9 bases line up with TRBD2. V trimming: 6 bases; J trimming: 5 bases; junction bases outside the gene matches: 10. CDR1 and CDR2 from the germline V gene are MNHEY and SMNVEV (reference sequence). This CDR3 contains 16 residues. Here the CDR3 reads CASSLEAGGRTGELFF. DNA of the CDR3: TGTGCCAGCAGCCTGGAGGCGGGAGGGCGGACCGGGGAGCTGTTTTTT.

V and J are TRBV11-2 and TRBJ1-5; the match to TRBD1 covers 7 bases. The germline CDR1 and CDR2 sequences are SGHAT and FQNNGV. The ends lost 3 bases at V and 11 bases at J; junction bases unmatched: 4. The CDR3 is made up of 12 amino acids. CDR3 in DNA: TGTGCCAGCAGCTTGACAGGGTCGACCCAGCATTTT. Protein: CASSLTGSTQHF. The entire variable domain, with the rest obtained from reference TRBV11-2 and TRBJ1-5, is as follows: EAGVAQSPRYKIIEKRQSVAFWCNPISGHATLYWYQQILGQGPKLLIQFQNNGVVDDSQLPKDRFSAERLKGVDSTLKIQPAKLEDSAVYLCASSLTGSTQHFGDGTRLSIL.

V usage is TRBV4-3 and J usage is TRBJ1-4; 10 bases line up with TRBD1. CDR1 LGHNA and CDR2 YSLEER come from the germline V gene. Losses at the gene ends were 3 bases for V and 6 bases for J; bases not matched to a gene: 7. This CDR3 has 16 amino acids. CDR3 nucleotide sequence: TGCGCCAGCAGCCAGGATATGGACAGGGGGTATGAAAAACTGTTTTTT. It yields the protein CASSQDMDRGYEKLFF.

V and J are TRBV3-1 (or the pseudogene TRBV3-2) and TRBJ2-5; 12 bases map to TRBD1. Looked up from germline, CDR1 is LGHDT and CDR2 is YNNKEL (reference sequence). V shed 2 bases and J 4 bases; nucleotides not matched to a gene: 8. This CDR3 has 17 amino acids. Here the CDR3 reads CASSQSGTGGVSETQYF. The DNA for the CDR3 is TGTGCCAGCAGCCAATCTGGGACAGGGGGCGTCTCAGAGACCCAGTACTTC.

This chain joins TRBV6-2 or TRBV6-3 and TRBJ2-7, with 8 bases lining up with TRBD1. Germline loops: CDR1 MNHEY, CDR2 SVGEGT. This CDR3 is built from 13 residues. V was clipped by 2 bases and J by 5 bases; unmatched bases: 2. The CDR3: CASSYRDRNEQYF. DNA of the CDR3: TGTGCCAGCAGTTACCGGGACAGGAACGAGCAGTACTTC.

This clone has only one observation. The rearrangement links TRBV3-1 (or the pseudogene TRBV3-2) to TRBJ1-1; TRBD1 matches 8 bases. J lost 1 base, V lost 2 bases, and 6 bases had no gene match. Germline V gene lookup returns CDR1 LGHDT and CDR2 YNNKEL (reference sequence). CDR3 size: 16 residues. The DNA for the CDR3 is TGTGCCAGCAGCCAACCGAGTGGACAGGGGAACACTGAAGCTTTCTTT. It is translated as CASSQPSGQGNTEAFF.

This chain joins TRBV7-6 and TRBJ1-3; TRBD1 might be the D (6 bases). Germline assignment: CDR1 SGHVS and CDR2 FNYEAQ. Trimming shortened V by 3 bases and J by 0 bases, and 12 bases separated the two germline ends. This CDR3 has 16 residues. CDR3 DNA sequence: TGTGCCAGCAGCTTCTTGACAGGCGGCTCTGGAAACACCATATATTTT. Its translation: CASSFLTGGSGNTIYF.

This clone showed up just once. The chain has TRBV19 and TRBJ1-5; a possible D gene is TRBD1 (6 bases). Trimming stripped 5 bases from V and 6 bases from J, with 8 bases between. The CDR3 totals 12 residues. CDR1 is LNHDA, CDR2 SQIVND, per germline (reference sequence). The CDR3 spells CASSLRGQPQHF. CDR3 nucleotide sequence: TGTGCCAGTAGTCTCAGGGGTCAGCCCCAGCATTTT.

The rearrangement uses TRBV11-3 and TRBJ2-7; D is possibly TRBD2 (6 bases). V dropped 2 bases and J dropped 6 bases, with 20 bases sitting between them. Germline values: CDR1 SGHNT, CDR2 YENEEA. The CDR3 sequence is 16 residues long. This CDR3 is CASSLRGAGSPTEQYF. CDR3 nucleotides: TGTGCCAGCAGCTTACGGGGCGCGGGAAGCCCCACCGAGCAGTACTTC.

The J gene is TRBJ2-7, the V gene TRBV7-3; 9 bases fit TRBD2. The V gene's germline CDR1 is SGHTA and CDR2 FQGTGA. CDR3 size: 15 residues. V dropped 1 base and J dropped 4; count of bases not matched to a gene: 5. CDR3 nucleotide sequence: TGTGCCAGCAGCTTAAGGCGGGAGGGCCGGTACGAGCAGTACTTC. Protein product: CASSLRREGRYEQYF.

The chain joins TRBV5-1 to TRBJ2-3, with 13 bases aligning to TRBD2. There are 16 residues in the CDR3. Germline CDR1 reads SGHRS; CDR2 reads YFSETQ. The V segment lost 3 bases and the J segment 5 bases; nucleotides outside the gene matches: 6. CDR3 DNA sequence: TGCGCCAGCAGCTGGACTAGCGGGAGTGGTGGAGATACGCAGTATTTT. Protein: CASSWTSGSGGDTQYF.

The rearrangement joins TRBV5-4 to TRBJ2-7, with 8 bases lining up with TRBD1. Germline CDR1 SGHNT, CDR2 YYREEE (reference sequence). The CDR3 is made up of 15 amino acids. Germline trimming cut 0 bases from V and 5 bases from J; bases unmatched to any gene: 7. The CDR3 DNA reads TGTGCCAGCAGCTTGGTAGGACAGGGTAGCCACGAGCAGTACTTC. Its protein product is CASSLVGQGSHEQYF.

Written as DNA, the CDR3 is TGTGCCAGCAGCGCCGGGACTACAGTTGAGACCCAGTACTTC. It translates to CASSAGTTVETQYF. The rearrangement uses TRBV7-6 and TRBJ2-5; 7 bases align to TRBD2. Germline loops: CDR1 SGHVS, CDR2 FNYEAQ. The CDR3 contains 14 residues. J was trimmed by 5 bases and V by 5 bases; bases with no gene match: 8.

The chain combines TRBV29-1 with TRBJ2-5; possibly TRBD1 for D (6 bases). V was clipped by 6 bases and J by 5 bases, with 13 bases between them. The V gene's germline CDR1 is SQVTM and CDR2 ANQGSEA. The CDR3 runs 12 residues. The CDR3 nucleotides are TGCAGCGTAGTCAGGGGTATGGAGACCCAGTACTTC. As protein: CSVVRGMETQYF.

The V call is TRBV7-3, the J call TRBJ2-5; D may be TRBD2 (6 bases). Germline-derived CDR1 and CDR2 are SGHTA and FQGTGA. The CDR3 extends over 15 amino acids. Trimming shortened V by 5 bases and J by 1 base, and 14 bases separated the two germline ends. DNA for the CDR3: TGTGCCAGCAGCCCCTTTGGGAGGTCCCAAGAGACCCAGTACTTC. Amino acids: CASSPFGRSQETQYF.

The chain carries TRBV19 and TRBJ2-7; 9 bases map to TRBD1. This CDR3 is built from 14 residues. Germline-derived CDR1 and CDR2 are LNHDA and SQIVND (reference sequence). J was trimmed by 1 base and V by 4 bases; bases with no gene match: 2. CDR3 protein: CASSKTGGSYEQYF. The CDR3, as DNA: TGTGCCAGTAGTAAGACAGGGGGGTCCTACGAGCAGTACTTC.

The CDR3 DNA sequence: TGTGCCAGCAGTGACAGGGGGCGAAGAACATACCAGCCCCAGCATTTT. It encodes CASSDRGRRTYQPQHF. The gene calls are TRBV2 and TRBJ1-5; TRBD1 matches 8 bases. CDR1 and CDR2 from the germline V gene are SNHLY and FYNNEI. The CDR3 extends over 16 amino acids. V shed 3 bases and J 7 bases; nucleotides not matched to a gene: 11.

V gene TRBV6-5 combines with J gene TRBJ2-2; 8 bases are shared with TRBD2. The junction had 0 bases not matched to a gene; V was cut back by 5 bases and J by 1 base. Germline V CDR1 and CDR2: MNHEY, SVGAGI. The CDR3 totals 14 residues. CDR3 residues: CASSRGGNTGELFF. In nucleotides, the CDR3 is TGTGCCAGCAGTCGGGGGGGGAACACCGGGGAGCTGTTTTTT.

This chain connects TRBV28 to TRBJ1-2, with D unresolved. The CDR3 contains 13 residues. Looked up from germline, CDR1 is MDHEN and CDR2 is SYDVKM. Between the trimmed V and J ends, which lost 7 bases and 3 bases, there was a span of 12 bases. As DNA, the CDR3 is TGTGCCAGCACGGACTGGACGGACTATGGCTACACCTTC. Translating it yields CASTDWTDYGYTF.

This chain uses TRBV19 with TRBJ2-1, with D possibly being TRBD2 (6 bases). V was trimmed by 4 bases and J by 13 bases, leaving 11 bases between them. CDR1 and CDR2 (germline): LNHDA, SQIVND (reference sequence). The CDR3 contains 11 residues. In DNA form, the CDR3 reads TGTGCCAGTAGTACCAGGACTACACAGTTCTTC. This gives the protein CASSTRTTQFF. The whole variable domain, filled in from reference TRBV19 and TRBJ2-1, reads DGGITQSPKYLFRKEGQNVTLSCEQNLNHDAMYWYRQDPGQGLRLIYYSQIVNDFQKGDIAEGYSVSREKKESFPLTVTSAQKNPTAFYLCASSTRTTQFFGPGTRLTVL.

The J gene is TRBJ1-2, the V gene TRBV4-2; D not resolved. V lost 1 base to trimming and J lost 0 bases, with 12 bases between them. Germline V CDR1 and CDR2: LGHNA, YNFKEQ. The CDR3 is 16 amino acids. Written as DNA, the CDR3 is TGTGCCAGCAGCCAAGGAAATTTCGGAGCTAACTATGGCTACACCTTC. Translating it yields CASSQGNFGANYGYTF.

This chain uses TRBV6-2 or TRBV6-3 with TRBJ2-7, with 7 bases that match TRBD1. This CDR3 has 15 amino acids. Germline CDR1 reads MNHEY; CDR2 reads SVGEGT. V shed 4 bases and J 2 bases; nucleotides not matched to a gene: 8. CDR3 residues: CASSSLQGVTYEQYF. In nucleotides, the CDR3 is TGTGCCAGCAGTTCCCTCCAGGGGGTCACCTACGAGCAGTACTTC.

The J gene is TRBJ1-2, the V gene TRBV15; tentative D call: TRBD1 (6 bases). This CDR3 is 15 amino acids long. V gave up 1 base and J gave up 3 bases, with 12 bases separating them. Germline V CDR1 and CDR2: LNHNV, YYDKDF (reference sequence). CDR3: CATSRGRDTDYGYTF. The CDR3 coding sequence is TGTGCCACCAGCAGAGGACGGGACACCGACTATGGCTACACCTTC.

This chain links TRBV6-2 or TRBV6-3 with TRBJ1-2; TRBD1 matches at 10 bases. In germline, CDR1 is MNHEY, CDR2 SVGEGT. The junction had 6 bases not matched to a gene; V was cut back by 4 bases and J by 4 bases. The CDR3 spans 15 residues. CDR3 loop: CASSSPGQGIYGYTF. CDR3 sequence (DNA): TGTGCCAGCAGTTCCCCGGGACAGGGGATCTATGGCTACACCTTC.

The chain has TRBV5-1 and TRBJ2-1; 10 nucleotides align to TRBD2. Trimming at V came to 4 bases and at J to 8 bases, leaving 6 bases not matched to a gene. The CDR3 loop spans 14 amino acids. CDR1 is SGHRS, CDR2 YFSETQ, per germline. The CDR3 reads CASSVASGSHEQFF. The CDR3, as DNA: TGCGCCAGCAGCGTCGCTAGCGGGAGTCATGAGCAGTTCTTC. The complete variable domain, with remaining parts taken from reference TRBV5-1 and TRBJ2-1, reads KAGVTQTPRYLIKTRGQQVTLSCSPISGHRSVSWYQQTPGQGLQFLFEYFSETQRNKGNFPGRFSGRQFSNSRSEMNVSTLELGDSALYLCASSVASGSHEQFFGPGTRLTVL.

The rearrangement uses TRBV27 and TRBJ2-1; 11 positions agree with TRBD2. Germline CDR1 reads MNHEY; CDR2 reads SMNVEV (reference sequence). The CDR3 totals 13 residues. After removal of 8 bases from V and 4 bases from J, the junction contained 1 base not matched to a gene. The CDR3 here is CASGTSGYNEQFF. The CDR3 bases are TGTGCCAGCGGGACTAGCGGATACAATGAGCAGTTCTTC.